Described below is a single T cell receptor (beta chain) sequence and its context. What it recognizes is unknown. This sample stems from a study of T cells after yellow fever vaccination. Whole-study findings and limits: The secondary response was weaker, and its peak arrived faster, on day 5 versus 15.

As TCR cDNA was made by 5'RACE template switching, a universal primer site and UMIs were added. From the 5' RACE reads, TCRdb called clonotypes with MiXCR, one entry per CDR3 protein. The table lists approximately 110,000 distinct CDR3 sequences, 7% to 8.5% of them singletons, with around 25% in the top ten. The CDR3 length is 15 residues. Germline V gene sequence: CDR1 KGHDR, CDR2 SFDVKD. The trim removed 4 bases at V and 4 bases at J, leaving 5 bases unmatched. The clonotype comes from a young man who received the YFV17D yellow fever vaccine. The rearrangement uses TRBV24-1 and TRBJ2-1, with 8 bases fitting TRBD1. Sample: CD8+ T cells sorted from PBMCs, taken 45 days after the yellow fever booster vaccination. The CDR3 is CATSDRTGSYNEQFF. DNA of the CDR3: TGTGCCACCAGTGACCGGACAGGGTCTTACAATGAGCAGTTCTTC.